Listed here is a single T cell receptor beta chain. This entry is derived from a study of identical twins. Per the germline V gene, CDR1 is DFQATT and CDR2 is SNEGSKA (reference sequence). The CDR3 is made up of 15 amino acids. J was trimmed by 0 bases and V by 3 bases; bases with no gene match: 5. TCRdb independently ran MiXCR on the 5' RACE reads; one entry per CDR3 protein. The sample yields fewer than 500,000 distinct CDR3 sequences, roughly 24% seen once. The data were also submitted as part of a second study, on T cells expressing NK-cell markers. That source notes: These clonotypes, the leaders elsewhere, also led the CD3+CD56-NKG2C+ fraction in a handful of donors.

The chain links TRBV20-1 to TRBJ1-5; the match to TRBD1 covers 7 bases. Sequenced: CD4+ T cells sorted from blood. The source is a woman aged 18-35 years in good health. The CDR3 spells CSASPGTASNQPQHF. As DNA, the CDR3 is TGCAGTGCTAGTCCCGGGACAGCTAGCAATCAGCCCCAGCATTTT.